The clone carrying this TCR beta chain was seen a few times. Its antigen is still unknown. The data were taken from a study of blood T cells in healthy people across ages. Study-wide findings and caveats: Versus aged donors, long-lived donors had higher diversity and more naive CD4+ cells.

A second PCR, run for about 7 to 11 cycles, used a sample-barcoded 5' primer plus a J-beta primer mix. TCRdb re-called the 5' RACE reads through MiXCR, storing one row per CDR3 protein. The sample has about 560,000 distinct CDR3 sequences, about 27% seen once. This sample was also put to use in a study of T cells of mothers and their children. That study adds: During the second PCR, the M1S primer introduced sample barcodes along with 2-4 random nucleotides.

This receptor was taken from a boy younger than 10 in good health. Sequencing was done on a sample of blood.

The CDR3: CASSEDSRYYEQYF. Written as DNA, the CDR3 is TGTGCCAGCAGTGAGGACTCCCGGTACTACGAGCAGTACTTC. The chain carries TRBV2 and TRBJ2-7; a weak D match, TRBD2 (5 bases). The ends were cut back, 3 bases at V and 3 bases at J, with 12 bases in the middle. In germline, CDR1 is SNHLY, CDR2 FYNNEI. This CDR3 has 14 amino acids.